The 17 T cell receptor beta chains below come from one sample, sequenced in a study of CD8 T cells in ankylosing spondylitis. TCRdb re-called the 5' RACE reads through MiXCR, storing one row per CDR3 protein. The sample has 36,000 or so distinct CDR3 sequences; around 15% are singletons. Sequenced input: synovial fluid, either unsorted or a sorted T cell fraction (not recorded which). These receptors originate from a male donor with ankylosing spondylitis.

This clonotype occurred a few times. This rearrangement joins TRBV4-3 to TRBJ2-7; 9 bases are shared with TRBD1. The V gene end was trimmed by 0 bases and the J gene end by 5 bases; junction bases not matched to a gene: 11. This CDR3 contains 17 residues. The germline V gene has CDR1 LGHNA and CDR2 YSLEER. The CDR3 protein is CASSQDRERTGVNEQYF. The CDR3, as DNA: TGCGCCAGCAGCCAAGATCGAGAGCGGACAGGGGTCAACGAGCAGTACTTC.

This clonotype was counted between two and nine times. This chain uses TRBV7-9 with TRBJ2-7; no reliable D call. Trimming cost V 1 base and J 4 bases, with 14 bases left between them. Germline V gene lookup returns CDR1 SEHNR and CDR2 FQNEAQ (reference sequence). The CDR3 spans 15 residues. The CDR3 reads CASSLDGQVNYEQYF. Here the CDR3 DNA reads TGTGCCAGCAGCTTAGACGGTCAGGTGAATTACGAGCAGTACTTC.

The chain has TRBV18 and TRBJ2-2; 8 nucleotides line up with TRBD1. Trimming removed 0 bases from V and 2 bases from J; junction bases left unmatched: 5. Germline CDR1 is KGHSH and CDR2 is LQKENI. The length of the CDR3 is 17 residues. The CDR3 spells CASSPPRTGNNTGELFF. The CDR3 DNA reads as TGTGCCAGCTCACCACCGAGGACAGGGAATAACACCGGGGAGCTGTTTTTT. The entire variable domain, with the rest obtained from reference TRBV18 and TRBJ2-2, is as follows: NAGVMQNPRHLVRRRGQEARLRCSPMKGHSHVYWYRQLPEEGLKFMVYLQKENIIDESGMPKERFSAEFPKEGPSILRIQQVVRGDSAAYFCASSPPRTGNNTGELFFGEGSRLTVL.

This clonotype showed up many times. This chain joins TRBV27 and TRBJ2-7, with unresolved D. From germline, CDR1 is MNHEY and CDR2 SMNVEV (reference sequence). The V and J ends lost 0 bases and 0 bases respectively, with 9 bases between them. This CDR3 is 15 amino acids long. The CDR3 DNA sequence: TGTGCCAGCAGTTTATCACGGAGCCTCTCCTACGAGCAGTACTTC. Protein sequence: CASSLSRSLSYEQYF.

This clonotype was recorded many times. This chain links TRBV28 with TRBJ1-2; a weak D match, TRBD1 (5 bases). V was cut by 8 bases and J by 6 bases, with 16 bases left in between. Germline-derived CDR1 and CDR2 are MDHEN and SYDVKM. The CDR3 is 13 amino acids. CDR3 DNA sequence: TGTGCCAGCGGGGCCGGGACGAGAGATGGCTACACCTTC. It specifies CASGAGTRDGYTF.

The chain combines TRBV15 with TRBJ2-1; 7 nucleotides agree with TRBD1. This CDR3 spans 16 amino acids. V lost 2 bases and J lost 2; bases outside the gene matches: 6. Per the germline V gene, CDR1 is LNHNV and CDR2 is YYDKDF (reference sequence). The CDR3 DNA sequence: TGTGCCACCAGCAGAAAGGGGGCCGGGGCCTACAATGAGCAGTTCTTC. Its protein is CATSRKGAGAYNEQFF.

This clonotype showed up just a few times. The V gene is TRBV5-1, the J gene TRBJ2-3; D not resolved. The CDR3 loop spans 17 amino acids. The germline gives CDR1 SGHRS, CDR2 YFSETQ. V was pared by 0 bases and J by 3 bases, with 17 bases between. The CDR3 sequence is CASSLVHLRVQTDTQYF. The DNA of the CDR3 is TGCGCCAGCAGCTTGGTTCATCTCCGGGTTCAAACAGATACGCAGTATTTT.

CDR3 nucleotides: TGTGCTAGTAAGGGACATTACTCCTATAATTCACCCCTCCACTTT. Translated: CASKGHYSYNSPLHF. This chain links TRBV12-5 with TRBJ1-6, with D tentatively TRBD1 (6 bases). Germline CDR1 reads LGHNT; CDR2 reads FRNRAP. The CDR3 loop spans 15 amino acids. Trimming took off 8 bases at V and 0 bases at J, with 11 bases between the two ends.

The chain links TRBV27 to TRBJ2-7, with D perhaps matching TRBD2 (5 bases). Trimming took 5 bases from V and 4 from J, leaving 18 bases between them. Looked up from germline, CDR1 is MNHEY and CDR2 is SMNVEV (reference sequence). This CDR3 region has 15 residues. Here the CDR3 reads CASSPAGGWVYEQYF. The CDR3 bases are TGTGCCAGCAGTCCTGCGGGCGGATGGGTTTACGAGCAGTACTTC.

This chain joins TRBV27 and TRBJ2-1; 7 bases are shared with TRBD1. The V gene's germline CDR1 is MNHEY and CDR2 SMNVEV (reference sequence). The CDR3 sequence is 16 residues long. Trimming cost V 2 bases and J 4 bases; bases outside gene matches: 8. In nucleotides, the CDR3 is TGTGCCAGCAGTTTAGTCGTCGGGACAGCATACAATGAGCAGTTCTTC. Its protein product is CASSLVVGTAYNEQFF.

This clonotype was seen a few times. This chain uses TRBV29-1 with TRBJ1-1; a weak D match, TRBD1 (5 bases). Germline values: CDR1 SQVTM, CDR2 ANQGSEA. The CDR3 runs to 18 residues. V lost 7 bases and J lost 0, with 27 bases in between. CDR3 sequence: CSAATMTVGVSLNTEAFF. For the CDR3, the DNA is TGCAGCGCAGCGACGATGACAGTTGGGGTGTCATTGAACACTGAAGCTTTCTTT.

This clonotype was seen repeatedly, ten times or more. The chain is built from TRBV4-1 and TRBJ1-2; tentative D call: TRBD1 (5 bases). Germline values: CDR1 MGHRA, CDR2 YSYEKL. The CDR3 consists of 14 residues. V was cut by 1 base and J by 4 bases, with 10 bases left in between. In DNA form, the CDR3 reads TGCGCCAGCAGCCAAGTCACGGGACCCTATGGCTACACCTTC. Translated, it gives CASSQVTGPYGYTF.

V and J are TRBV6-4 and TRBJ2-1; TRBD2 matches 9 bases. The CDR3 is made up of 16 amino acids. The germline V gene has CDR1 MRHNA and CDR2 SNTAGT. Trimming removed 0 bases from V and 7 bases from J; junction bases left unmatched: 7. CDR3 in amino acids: CASSDSMEREVNEQFF. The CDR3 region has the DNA TGTGCCAGCAGTGACTCGATGGAGCGGGAGGTGAATGAGCAGTTCTTC.

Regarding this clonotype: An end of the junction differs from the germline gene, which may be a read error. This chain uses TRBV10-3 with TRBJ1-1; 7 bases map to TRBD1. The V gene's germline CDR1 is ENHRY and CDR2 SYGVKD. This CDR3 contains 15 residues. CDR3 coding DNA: TGTTCCATCAGTGCGGCAGGGGGAATGAACACTGAAGCTTTCTTT. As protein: CSISAAGGMNTEAFF.

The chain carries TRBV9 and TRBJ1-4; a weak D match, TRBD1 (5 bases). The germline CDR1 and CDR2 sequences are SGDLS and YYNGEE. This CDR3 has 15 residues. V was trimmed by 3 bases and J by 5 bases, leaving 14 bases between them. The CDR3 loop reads CASSAAGTGNEKLFF. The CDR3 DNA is TGTGCCAGCAGCGCCGCAGGGACGGGGAATGAAAAACTGTTTTTT. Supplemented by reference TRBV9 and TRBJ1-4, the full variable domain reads DSGVTQTPKHLITATGQRVTLRCSPRSGDLSVYWYQQSLDQGLQFLIQYYNGEERAKGNILERFSAQQFPDLHSELNLSSLELGDSALYFCASSAAGTGNEKLFFGSGTQLSVL.

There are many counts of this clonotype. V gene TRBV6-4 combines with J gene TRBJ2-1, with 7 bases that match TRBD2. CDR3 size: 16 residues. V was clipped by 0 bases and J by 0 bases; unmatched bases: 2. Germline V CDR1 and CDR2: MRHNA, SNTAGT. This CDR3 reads CASSDSGGSSYNEQFF. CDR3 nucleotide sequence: TGTGCCAGCAGTGACTCGGGAGGGAGCTCCTACAATGAGCAGTTCTTC.

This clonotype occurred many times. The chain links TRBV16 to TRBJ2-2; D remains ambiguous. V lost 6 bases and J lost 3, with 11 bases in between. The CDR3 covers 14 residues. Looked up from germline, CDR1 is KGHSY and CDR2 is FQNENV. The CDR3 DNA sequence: TGTGCCAGCAGTCGTAACAGCTACACCGGGGAGCTGTTTTTT. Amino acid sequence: CASSRNSYTGELFF. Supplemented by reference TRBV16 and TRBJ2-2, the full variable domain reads GEEVAQTPKHLVRGEGQKAKLYCAPIKGHSYVFWYQQVLKNEFKFLISFQNENVFDETGMPKERFSAKCLPNSPCSLEIQATKLEDSAVYFCASSRNSYTGELFFGEGSRLTVL.